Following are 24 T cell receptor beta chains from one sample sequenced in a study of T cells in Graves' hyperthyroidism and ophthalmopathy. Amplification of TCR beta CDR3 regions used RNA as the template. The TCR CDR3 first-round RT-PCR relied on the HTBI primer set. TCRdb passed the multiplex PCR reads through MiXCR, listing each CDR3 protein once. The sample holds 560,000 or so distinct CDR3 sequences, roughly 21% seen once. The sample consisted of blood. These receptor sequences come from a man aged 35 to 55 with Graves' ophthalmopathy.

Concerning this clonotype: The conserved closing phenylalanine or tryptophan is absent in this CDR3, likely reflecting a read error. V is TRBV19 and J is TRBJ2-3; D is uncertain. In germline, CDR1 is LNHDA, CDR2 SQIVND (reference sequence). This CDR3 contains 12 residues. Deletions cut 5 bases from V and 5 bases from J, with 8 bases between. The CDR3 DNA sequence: TGTGCCAGTAGTGCGACGGAAGATACGCAGTATCTT. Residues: CASSATEDTQYL.

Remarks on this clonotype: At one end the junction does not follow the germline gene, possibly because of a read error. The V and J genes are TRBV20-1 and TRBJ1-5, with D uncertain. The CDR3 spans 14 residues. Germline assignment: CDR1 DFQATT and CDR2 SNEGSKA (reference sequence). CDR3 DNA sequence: TGCAGTGCTAGAGGCGGCATTAGCAGTCAGCCCCAGCATTTT. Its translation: CSARGGISSQPQHF.

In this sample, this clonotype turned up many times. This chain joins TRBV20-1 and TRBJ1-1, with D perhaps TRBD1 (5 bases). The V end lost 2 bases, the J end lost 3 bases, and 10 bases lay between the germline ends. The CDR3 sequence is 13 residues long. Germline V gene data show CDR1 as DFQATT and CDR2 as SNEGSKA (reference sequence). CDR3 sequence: CSARWGDYTEAFF. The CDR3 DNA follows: TGCAGTGCTAGATGGGGGGATTACACTGAAGCTTTCTTT.

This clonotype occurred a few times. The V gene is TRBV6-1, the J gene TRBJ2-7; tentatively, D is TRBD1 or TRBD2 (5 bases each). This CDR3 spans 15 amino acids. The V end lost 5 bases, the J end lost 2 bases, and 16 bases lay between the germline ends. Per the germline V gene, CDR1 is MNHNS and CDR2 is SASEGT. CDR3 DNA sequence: TGTGCCAGCAGTTCCCTGGGGACGGTGACCTACGAGCAGTACTTC. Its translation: CASSSLGTVTYEQYF.

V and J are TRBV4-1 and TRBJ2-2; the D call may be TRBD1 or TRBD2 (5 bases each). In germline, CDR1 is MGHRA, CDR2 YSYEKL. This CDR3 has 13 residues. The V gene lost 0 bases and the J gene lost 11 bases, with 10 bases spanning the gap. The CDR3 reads CASSQDRGSELFF. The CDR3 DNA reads TGCGCCAGCAGCCAAGATCGGGGCAGCGAGCTGTTTTTT.

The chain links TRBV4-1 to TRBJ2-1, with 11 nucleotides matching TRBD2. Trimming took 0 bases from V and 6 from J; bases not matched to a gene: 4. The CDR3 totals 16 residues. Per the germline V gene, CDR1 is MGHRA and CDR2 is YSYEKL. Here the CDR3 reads CASSQERLAGINEQFF. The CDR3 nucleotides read TGCGCCAGCAGCCAAGAAAGACTAGCGGGAATCAATGAGCAGTTCTTC.

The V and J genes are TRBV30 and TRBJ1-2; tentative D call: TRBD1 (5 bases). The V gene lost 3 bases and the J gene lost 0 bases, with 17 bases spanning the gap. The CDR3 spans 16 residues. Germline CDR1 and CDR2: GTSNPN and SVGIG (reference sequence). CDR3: CAWRTARDRPNYGYTF. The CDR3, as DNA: TGTGCCTGGAGGACCGCTCGTGACAGACCTAACTATGGCTACACCTTC.

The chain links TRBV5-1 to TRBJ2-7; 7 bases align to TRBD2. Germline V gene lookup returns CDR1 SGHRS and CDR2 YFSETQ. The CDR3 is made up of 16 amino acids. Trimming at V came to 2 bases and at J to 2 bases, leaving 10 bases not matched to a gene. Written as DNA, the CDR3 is TGCGCCAGCAGCTTTTGGGCTAGCGGAGGGACCTACGAGCAGTACTTC. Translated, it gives CASSFWASGGTYEQYF.

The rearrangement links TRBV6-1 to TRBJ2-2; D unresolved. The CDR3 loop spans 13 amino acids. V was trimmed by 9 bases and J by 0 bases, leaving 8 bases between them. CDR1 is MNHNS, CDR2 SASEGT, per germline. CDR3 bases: TGTGCCAGTAGACAACCGAACACCGGGGAGCTGTTTTTT. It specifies CASRQPNTGELFF.

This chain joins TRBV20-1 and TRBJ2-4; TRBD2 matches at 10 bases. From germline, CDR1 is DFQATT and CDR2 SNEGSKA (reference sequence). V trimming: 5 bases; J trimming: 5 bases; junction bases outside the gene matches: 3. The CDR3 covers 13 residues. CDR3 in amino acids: CSAHTSGENIQYF. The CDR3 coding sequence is TGCAGTGCTCATACTAGCGGGGAAAACATTCAGTACTTC.

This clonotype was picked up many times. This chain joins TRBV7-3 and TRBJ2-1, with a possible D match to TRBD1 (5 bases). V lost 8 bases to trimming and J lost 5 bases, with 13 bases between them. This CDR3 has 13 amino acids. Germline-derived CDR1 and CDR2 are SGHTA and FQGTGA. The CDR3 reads CASGIGADNEQFF. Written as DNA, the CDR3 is TGTGCCAGCGGAATAGGGGCGGACAATGAGCAGTTCTTC.

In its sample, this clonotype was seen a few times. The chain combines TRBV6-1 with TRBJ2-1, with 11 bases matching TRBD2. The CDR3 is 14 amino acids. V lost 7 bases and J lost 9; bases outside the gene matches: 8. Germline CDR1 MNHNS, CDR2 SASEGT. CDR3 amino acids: CASIRLAGYSEQFF. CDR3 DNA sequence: TGTGCCAGCATCCGACTAGCGGGGTATAGTGAGCAGTTCTTC.

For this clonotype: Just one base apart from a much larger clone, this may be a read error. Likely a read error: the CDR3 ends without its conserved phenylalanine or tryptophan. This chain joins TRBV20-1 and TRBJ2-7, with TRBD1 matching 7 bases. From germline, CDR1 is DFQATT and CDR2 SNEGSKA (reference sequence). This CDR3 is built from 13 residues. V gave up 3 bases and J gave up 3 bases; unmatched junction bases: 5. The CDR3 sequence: CSARGQSNYEQYL. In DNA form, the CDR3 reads TGCAGTGCTAGGGGACAGAGCAACTACGAGCAGTACCTC.

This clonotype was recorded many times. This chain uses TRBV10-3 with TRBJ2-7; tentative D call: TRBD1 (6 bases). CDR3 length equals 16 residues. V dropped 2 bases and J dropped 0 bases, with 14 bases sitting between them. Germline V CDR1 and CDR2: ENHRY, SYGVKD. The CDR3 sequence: CAISETRTASSYEQYF. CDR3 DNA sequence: TGTGCCATCAGTGAGACCCGGACAGCCAGCTCCTACGAGCAGTACTTC.

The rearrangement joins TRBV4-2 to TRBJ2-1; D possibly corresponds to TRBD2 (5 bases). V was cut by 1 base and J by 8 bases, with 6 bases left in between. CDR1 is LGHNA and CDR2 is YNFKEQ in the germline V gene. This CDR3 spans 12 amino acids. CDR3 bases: TGTGCCAGCAGCCAAGGAGGGTATGAGCAGTTCTTC. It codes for CASSQGGYEQFF.

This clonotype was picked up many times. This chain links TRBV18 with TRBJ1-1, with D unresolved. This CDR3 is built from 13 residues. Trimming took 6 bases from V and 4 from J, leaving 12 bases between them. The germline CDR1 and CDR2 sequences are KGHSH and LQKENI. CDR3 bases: TGTGCCAGCTCCTCGCGGGGAGCCACTGAAGCTTTCTTT. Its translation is CASSSRGATEAFF.

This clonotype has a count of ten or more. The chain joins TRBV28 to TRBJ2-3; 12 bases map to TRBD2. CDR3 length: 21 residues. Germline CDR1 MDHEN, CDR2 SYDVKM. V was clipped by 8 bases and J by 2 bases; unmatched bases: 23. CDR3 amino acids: CASLGQSPGLAGVWYTDTQYF. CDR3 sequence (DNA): TGTGCCAGCTTGGGACAGAGCCCGGGACTAGCGGGCGTATGGTACACAGATACGCAGTATTTT.

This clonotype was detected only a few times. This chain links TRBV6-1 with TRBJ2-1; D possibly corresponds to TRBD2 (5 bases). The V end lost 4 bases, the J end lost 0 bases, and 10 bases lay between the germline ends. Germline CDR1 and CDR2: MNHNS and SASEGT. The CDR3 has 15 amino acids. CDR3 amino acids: CASSGPGSSYNEQFF. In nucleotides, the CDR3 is TGTGCCAGCAGTGGGCCGGGGAGCTCCTACAATGAGCAGTTCTTC.

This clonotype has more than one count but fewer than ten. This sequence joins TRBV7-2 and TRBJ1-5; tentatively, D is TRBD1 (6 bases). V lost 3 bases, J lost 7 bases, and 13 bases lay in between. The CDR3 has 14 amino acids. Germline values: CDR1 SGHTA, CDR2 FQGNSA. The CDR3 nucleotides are TGTGCCAGCAGCTTCCGGGACAACCGGCAGCCCCAGCATTTT. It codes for CASSFRDNRQPQHF.

The CDR3 region is CASSNRDRVRDGYTF. The CDR3 region has the DNA TGTGCCAGCAGTAACCGGGACAGGGTTCGTGATGGCTACACCTTC. The chain uses TRBV6-2 or TRBV6-3 and TRBJ1-2; 9 nucleotides agree with TRBD1. Germline CDR1 reads MNHEY; CDR2 reads SVGEGT. The CDR3 runs to 15 residues. V trimming: 5 bases; J trimming: 6 bases; junction bases outside the gene matches: 10.

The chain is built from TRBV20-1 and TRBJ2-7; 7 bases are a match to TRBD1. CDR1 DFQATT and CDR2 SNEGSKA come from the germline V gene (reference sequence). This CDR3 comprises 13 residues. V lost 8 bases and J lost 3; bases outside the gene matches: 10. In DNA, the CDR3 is TGCAGTACCAACCACAGGGGCGGCTACGAGCAGTACTTC. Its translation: CSTNHRGGYEQYF.

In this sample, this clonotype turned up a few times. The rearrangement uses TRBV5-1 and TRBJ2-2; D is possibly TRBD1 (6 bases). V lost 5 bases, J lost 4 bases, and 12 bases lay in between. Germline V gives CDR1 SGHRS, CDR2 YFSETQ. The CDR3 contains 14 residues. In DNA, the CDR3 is TGCGCCAGCAGTTTTTGGACAGCCACCGGGGAGCTGTTTTTT. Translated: CASSFWTATGELFF.

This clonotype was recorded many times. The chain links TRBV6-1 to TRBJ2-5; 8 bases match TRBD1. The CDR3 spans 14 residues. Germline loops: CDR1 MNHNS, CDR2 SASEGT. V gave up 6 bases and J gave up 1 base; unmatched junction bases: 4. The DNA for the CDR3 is TGTGCCAGCAGGATCGACAGGGGCCAAGAGACCCAGTACTTC. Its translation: CASRIDRGQETQYF.

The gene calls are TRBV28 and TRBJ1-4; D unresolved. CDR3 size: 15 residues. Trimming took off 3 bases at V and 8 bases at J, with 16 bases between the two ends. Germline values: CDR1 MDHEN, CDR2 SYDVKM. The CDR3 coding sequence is TGTGCCAGCAGTTTTGCAAAACTGCGACCGGAAAAACTGTTTTTT. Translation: CASSFAKLRPEKLFF.